One sample yielded the 30 T cell receptor beta chains listed below, sequenced in a study of blood T cell repertoires in COVID-19. TCRdb's table, derived via immunoSEQ multiplex PCR, lists solely in-frame clones and lacks some. The sample holds about 260,000 clones; under 90% are singletons and the top ten take about 9.1%. The sequenced sample consisted of peripheral blood. These receptors were obtained from a human donor in a cohort sampled during active COVID-19.

CDR3 amino acids: CASSPLDLGGYTF. DNA of the CDR3: TGTGCCAGCTCACCCCTAGACCTCGGGGGCTACACCTTC. The V gene is TRBV18, the J gene TRBJ1-2; D is unclear. The CDR3 consists of 13 residues. Germline assignment: CDR1 KGHSH and CDR2 LQKENI. The V end was cut by 3 bases, the J end by 8 bases, with 13 bases between.

The V call is TRBV7-2, the J call TRBJ2-3; 7 bases line up with TRBD2. The CDR3 covers 15 residues. The V segment lost 4 bases and the J segment 3 bases; nucleotides outside the gene matches: 7. The V gene's germline CDR1 is SGHTA and CDR2 FQGNSA. Here the CDR3 DNA reads TGTGCCAGCAGCTCCAAGAGGACTAGAACAGATACGCAGTATTTT. Translated: CASSSKRTRTDTQYF.

CDR3 sequence (DNA): TGCAGCGTTGAAGATCTAGGAGGAGGGGGCAGAAAGACCCAGTACTTC. The encoded protein is CSVEDLGGGGRKTQYF. The chain is built from TRBV29-1 and TRBJ2-5; the D gene is possibly TRBD1 (7 bases). The CDR3 sequence is 16 residues long. V was clipped by 0 bases and J by 6 bases, with 20 bases between them. In germline, CDR1 is SQVTM, CDR2 ANQGSEA.

The rearrangement joins TRBV6-5 to TRBJ2-3, with 9 bases fitting TRBD2. This CDR3 region has 15 residues. CDR1 and CDR2 (germline): MNHEY, SVGAGI. Losses at the gene ends were 10 bases for V and 7 bases for J; bases not matched to a gene: 15. The CDR3 reads CATHVRRGGRYTQYF. The CDR3 coding sequence is TGTGCCACCCATGTGAGGCGGGGGGGCCGGTATACGCAGTATTTT.

This chain connects TRBV15 to TRBJ1-1, with TRBD1 matching over 8 bases. The germline CDR1 and CDR2 sequences are LNHNV and YYDKDF (reference sequence). Trimming took 4 bases from V and 5 from J; bases not matched to a gene: 9. The CDR3 is made up of 15 amino acids. The CDR3 is CATSTRTGIVTEAFF. The CDR3 DNA follows: TGTGCCACCAGCACCAGGACAGGGATAGTGACTGAAGCTTTCTTT.

The J gene is TRBJ2-1, the V gene TRBV9; TRBD1 agrees at 9 bases. The CDR3 covers 18 residues. Trimming at V came to 7 bases and at J to 9 bases, leaving 23 bases not matched to a gene. The germline gives CDR1 SGDLS, CDR2 YYNGEE. The CDR3 spells CASGWGERPGQGVSEQFF. In nucleotides, the CDR3 is TGTGCCAGCGGCTGGGGCGAAAGACCGGGACAGGGTGTTAGTGAGCAGTTCTTC.

The chain carries TRBV21-1 and TRBJ1-1; TRBD1 is taken as the D call from the table, unchecked against the DNA. TRBV21-1 counts as a pseudogene. CDR3 length: 15 amino acids. CDR3 in amino acids: CASSKGQGMNTEAFF. As DNA, the CDR3 is TGTGCCAGCAGCAAAGGACAGGGGATGAACACTGAAGCTTTCTTT.

The chain carries TRBV6-2 or TRBV6-3 and TRBJ2-5; 7 nucleotides agree with TRBD1. V lost 2 bases, J lost 0 bases, and 6 bases stayed unmatched. The CDR3 extends over 16 amino acids. CDR1 is MNHEY and CDR2 is SVGEGT in the germline V gene. The CDR3: CASSYRDRFYQETQYF. For the CDR3, the DNA is TGTGCCAGCAGTTACCGGGACAGATTTTACCAAGAGACCCAGTACTTC.

The chain is built from TRBV28 and TRBJ2-7; a possible D gene is TRBD1 (5 bases). V dropped 5 bases and J dropped 2 bases, with 13 bases sitting between them. Germline CDR1 reads MDHEN; CDR2 reads SYDVKM. CDR3 length: 14 residues. The CDR3 loop reads CASSLGRNPYEQYF. CDR3 bases: TGTGCCAGCAGTCTGGGGCGGAACCCCTACGAGCAGTACTTC.

The gene calls are TRBV29-1 and TRBJ2-1, with D tentatively TRBD2 (6 bases). CDR3 length: 13 residues. Germline-derived CDR1 and CDR2 are SQVTM and ANQGSEA. V shed 6 bases and J shed 9 bases, with 18 bases lying between them. CDR3 residues: CSVGLVGGTEQFF. The CDR3 DNA sequence: TGCAGCGTGGGCCTGGTCGGGGGTACTGAGCAGTTCTTC.

This chain connects TRBV4-2 to TRBJ1-2, with D perhaps TRBD1 (6 bases). V was trimmed by 0 bases and J by 4 bases, leaving 9 bases between them. The CDR3 has 14 amino acids. Germline lookup yields CDR1 LGHNA and CDR2 YNFKEQ. The chain's CDR3 is CASSQDRGTYGYTF. CDR3 sequence (DNA): TGTGCCAGCAGCCAAGATAGGGGGACCTATGGCTACACCTTC.

The rearrangement uses TRBV5-8 and TRBJ2-7; D remains ambiguous. Per the germline V gene, CDR1 is SGHTS and CDR2 is YDEGEE. The CDR3 totals 11 residues. Trimming pared 7 bases from V and 0 bases from J, leaving 5 bases between. CDR3 sequence: CASRISYEQYF. The CDR3 DNA sequence: TGTGCCAGCCGTATCTCCTACGAGCAGTACTTC.

The V gene is TRBV27, the J gene TRBJ1-1; 10 positions agree with TRBD1. Germline V gene data show CDR1 as MNHEY and CDR2 as SMNVEV (reference sequence). V lost 4 bases to trimming and J lost 4 bases; unmatched junction nucleotides: 6. CDR3 length: 15 residues. DNA for the CDR3: TGTGCCAGCAGTTCCTTTAGGACAGGGGGCACTGAAGCTTTCTTT. It encodes CASSSFRTGGTEAFF.

This chain uses TRBV5-1 with TRBJ1-2; tentative D call: TRBD1 (5 bases). Germline V CDR1 and CDR2: SGHRS, YFSETQ. V lost 1 base to trimming and J lost 1 base, with 8 bases between them. The CDR3 length is 14 residues. The CDR3 sequence is CASSLTGLNYGYTF. The DNA for the CDR3 is TGCGCCAGCAGCTTGACGGGACTTAACTATGGCTACACCTTC.

This clone has only one observation. J is TRBJ1-2 and V is TRBV6-1; D uncertain. CDR1 and CDR2 from the germline V gene are MNHNS and SASEGT. The CDR3 is 15 residues long. V lost 0 bases and J lost 4, with 12 bases in between. The CDR3 is CASSEAVSAGYGYTF. The CDR3 nucleotides are TGTGCCAGCAGTGAAGCTGTCTCAGCGGGCTATGGCTACACCTTC.

The chain recombines TRBV6-5 with TRBJ2-7; a weak D match, TRBD1 (6 bases). The CDR3 sequence is 14 residues long. Germline V gives CDR1 MNHEY, CDR2 SVGAGI. The germline V and J ends were trimmed by 7 bases and 1 base, with 14 bases remaining between them. The CDR3 DNA sequence: TGTGCCAGCAAAAGGGGCAGGGGATCCTACGAGCAGTACTTC. Its translation is CASKRGRGSYEQYF.

V usage is TRBV18 and J usage is TRBJ1-1; TRBD1 matches 10 bases. After removal of 2 bases from V and 2 bases from J, the junction contained 5 bases not matched to a gene. The CDR3 covers 16 residues. Germline values: CDR1 KGHSH, CDR2 LQKENI. The chain's CDR3 is CASSPGTGAVNTEAFF. The CDR3 DNA sequence: TGTGCCAGCTCACCAGGGACAGGGGCGGTTAACACTGAAGCTTTCTTT.

The V gene is TRBV6-2 or TRBV6-3, the J gene TRBJ1-2, with TRBD1 as a possible D gene (6 bases). The CDR3 is 15 residues long. Trimming stripped 5 bases from V and 0 bases from J, with 13 bases between. CDR1 is MNHEY and CDR2 is SVGEGT in the germline V gene. CDR3: CASSRTGSANYGYTF. CDR3 in DNA: TGTGCCAGCAGTCGAACAGGGTCAGCTAACTATGGCTACACCTTC.

This clone showed up just once. CDR3: CATRDTGTGGYNSPLHF. CDR3 coding DNA: TGTGCCACCAGAGACACCGGGACAGGGGGCTATAATTCACCCCTCCACTTT. V usage is TRBV15 and J usage is TRBJ1-6; 11 nucleotides line up with TRBD1. Looked up from germline, CDR1 is LNHNV and CDR2 is YYDKDF (reference sequence). V shed 6 bases, J shed 3 bases, and the junction held 7 bases outside the gene matches. The CDR3 length is 17 residues. Full variable domain (remainder filled in from reference TRBV15 and TRBJ1-6): DAMVIQNPRYQVTQFGKPVTLSCSQTLNHNVMYWYQQKSSQAPKLLFHYYDKDFNNEADTPDNFQSRRPNTSFCFLDIRSPGLGDTAMYLCATRDTGTGGYNSPLHFGNGTRLTVT.

The chain links TRBV7-9 to TRBJ2-1, with 8 bases that match TRBD2. The CDR3 totals 16 residues. CDR1 is SEHNR, CDR2 FQNEAQ, per germline (reference sequence). Germline trimming cut 5 bases from V and 6 bases from J; bases unmatched to any gene: 12. The CDR3 DNA reads TGTGCCAGCAGCCCCCTCGGGGCGGGAGGAAGCAATGAGCAGTTCTTC. It specifies CASSPLGAGGSNEQFF.

The CDR3 DNA reads TGTGCCAGCAGCTTTCTCGATACTCCGGTGTCTAACTATGGCTACACCTTC. It encodes CASSFLDTPVSNYGYTF. V and J are TRBV5-6 and TRBJ1-2; the D is unclear. Trimming removed 2 bases from V and 0 bases from J, with 17 bases in between. This CDR3 contains 17 residues. Germline CDR1 is SGHDT and CDR2 is YYEEEE.

The chain links TRBV5-4 to TRBJ1-1; D perhaps matches TRBD1 (6 bases). Germline V gives CDR1 SGHNT, CDR2 YYREEE (reference sequence). CDR3 size: 14 residues. Trimming cost V 4 bases and J 5 bases, with 15 bases left between them. The CDR3 DNA follows: TGTGCCAGCAGCCGGGGGCGGGGAGGGACTGAAGCTTTCTTT. Translated, it gives CASSRGRGGTEAFF.

The chain links TRBV28 to TRBJ1-2; D might be TRBD1 (5 bases). The CDR3 length is 12 residues. V was shortened by 2 bases and J by 6 bases, with 7 bases between the two germline ends. Germline V gene lookup returns CDR1 MDHEN and CDR2 SYDVKM. The DNA of the CDR3 is TGTGCCAGCAGTTTAAGGGGTGATGGCTACACCTTC. This codes for CASSLRGDGYTF.

The chain uses TRBV19 and TRBJ1-2; D call uncertain. The CDR3 has 14 amino acids. Germline lookup yields CDR1 LNHDA and CDR2 SQIVND (reference sequence). V was cut by 1 base and J by 4 bases, with 10 bases left in between. The chain's CDR3 is CASSIARGSYGYTF. The CDR3 region has the DNA TGTGCCAGTAGTATAGCCAGAGGCAGCTATGGCTACACCTTC.

This clone was observed a handful of times. The V call is TRBV6-6, the J call TRBJ1-1; TRBD1 aligns across 7 bases. V shed 7 bases, J shed 2 bases, and the junction held 7 bases outside the gene matches. In germline, CDR1 is MNHNY, CDR2 SVGAGI (reference sequence). The CDR3 has 14 residues. In DNA form, the CDR3 reads TGTGCCAGCATCGGAGGACAGGAAAACACTGAAGCTTTCTTT. Translated, it gives CASIGGQENTEAFF.

The chain employs TRBV6-2 or TRBV6-3 and TRBJ1-5; 7 positions match TRBD1. CDR1 and CDR2 (germline): MNHEY, SVGEGT. The CDR3 loop spans 16 amino acids. The trim removed 2 bases at V and 1 base at J, leaving 5 bases unmatched. CDR3: CASSYPPTGSNQPQHF. CDR3 DNA sequence: TGTGCCAGCAGTTACCCCCCGACAGGGAGCAATCAGCCCCAGCATTTT.

J is TRBJ1-1 and V is TRBV4-2, with D maybe TRBD1 (5 bases). The CDR3 extends over 15 amino acids. V was trimmed by 1 base and J by 4 bases, leaving 13 bases between them. Looked up from germline, CDR1 is LGHNA and CDR2 is YNFKEQ. Here the CDR3 DNA reads TGTGCCAGCAGCCAAGTAGGTCAGGGAAGCACTGAAGCTTTCTTT. It encodes CASSQVGQGSTEAFF.

This chain joins TRBV10-2 and TRBJ2-7; a possible D gene is TRBD1 (5 bases). The germline gives CDR1 WSHSY, CDR2 SAAADI. This CDR3 contains 11 residues. V was pared by 8 bases and J by 3 bases, with 8 bases between. CDR3 bases: TGCGCCAGCGGCCAGGGCTACGAGCAGTACTTC. It codes for CASGQGYEQYF.

Concerning this clone: At one end the junction does not follow the germline gene, possibly because of a read error. The chain combines TRBV3-1 (or the pseudogene TRBV3-2) with TRBJ2-5; 8 bases align to TRBD2. The CDR3 length is 14 residues. The germline gives CDR1 LGHDT, CDR2 YNNKEL (reference sequence). In DNA form, the CDR3 reads TGTGCCAGCACCCAACGCCGGGGGGGCGAGACCCAGTACTTC. Its translation: CASTQRRGGETQYF.

V and J are TRBV29-1 and TRBJ1-1; tentative D call: TRBD1 (5 bases). CDR1 SQVTM and CDR2 ANQGSEA come from the germline V gene. V dropped 4 bases and J dropped 0 bases, with 9 bases sitting between them. This CDR3 has 13 residues. CDR3 sequence: CSVGGTVNTEAFF. The CDR3 DNA is TGCAGCGTTGGCGGGACGGTGAACACTGAAGCTTTCTTT. The whole variable domain, filled in from reference TRBV29-1 and TRBJ1-1, reads SAVISQKPSRDICQRGTSLTIQCQVDSQVTMMFWYRQQPGQSLTLIATANQGSEATYESGFVIDKFPISRPNLTFSTLTVSNMSPEDSSIYLCSVGGTVNTEAFFGQGTRLTVV.